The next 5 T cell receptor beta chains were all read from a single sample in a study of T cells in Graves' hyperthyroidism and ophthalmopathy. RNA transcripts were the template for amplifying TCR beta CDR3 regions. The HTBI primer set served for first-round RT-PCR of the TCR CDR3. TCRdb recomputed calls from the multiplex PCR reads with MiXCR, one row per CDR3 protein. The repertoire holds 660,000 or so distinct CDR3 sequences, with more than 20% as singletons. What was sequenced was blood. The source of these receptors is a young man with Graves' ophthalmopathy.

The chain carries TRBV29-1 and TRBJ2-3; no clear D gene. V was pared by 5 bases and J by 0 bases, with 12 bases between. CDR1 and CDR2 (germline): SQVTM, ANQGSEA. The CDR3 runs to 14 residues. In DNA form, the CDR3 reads TGCAGCGTTAAACCGACAACTAGCACAGATACGCAGTATTTT. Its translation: CSVKPTTSTDTQYF.

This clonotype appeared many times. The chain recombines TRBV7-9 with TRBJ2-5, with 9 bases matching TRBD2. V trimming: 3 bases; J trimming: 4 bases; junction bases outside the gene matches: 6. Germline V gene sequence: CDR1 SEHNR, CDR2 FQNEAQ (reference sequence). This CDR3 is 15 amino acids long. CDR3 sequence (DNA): TGTGCCAGCAGCTTTAGCGGGAGCACCGGAGAGACCCAGTACTTC. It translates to CASSFSGSTGETQYF.

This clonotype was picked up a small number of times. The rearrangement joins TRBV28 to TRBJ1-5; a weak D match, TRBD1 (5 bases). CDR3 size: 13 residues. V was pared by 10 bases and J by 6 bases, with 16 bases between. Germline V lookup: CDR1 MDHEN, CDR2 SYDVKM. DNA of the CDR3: TGTGCCATTTCTATGGGGGAGGGTCAGCCCCAGCATTTT. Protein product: CAISMGEGQPQHF.

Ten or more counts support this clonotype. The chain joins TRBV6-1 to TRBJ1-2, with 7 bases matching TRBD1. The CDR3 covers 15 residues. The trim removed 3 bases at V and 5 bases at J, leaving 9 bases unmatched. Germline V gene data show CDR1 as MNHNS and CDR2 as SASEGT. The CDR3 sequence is CASSDTGTDPYGYTF. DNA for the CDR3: TGTGCCAGCAGTGACACCGGGACAGACCCATATGGCTACACCTTC.

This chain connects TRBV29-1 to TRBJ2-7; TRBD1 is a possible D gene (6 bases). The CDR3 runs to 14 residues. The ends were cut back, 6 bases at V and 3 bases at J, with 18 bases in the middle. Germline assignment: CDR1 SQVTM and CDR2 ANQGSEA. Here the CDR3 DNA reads TGCAGCGTGGAGAGCAGGGGTAGAAACTACGAGCAGTACTTC. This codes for CSVESRGRNYEQYF.